The T cell receptor beta chain under discussion was sequenced for a study of T cells in Graves' hyperthyroidism and ophthalmopathy. Study-wide background: Blood was drawn when the patient was first diagnosed and still untreated.

The investigators amplified TCR beta CDR3 regions from RNA transcripts. First-round RT-PCR of the TCR CDR3 relied on the HTBI primer set. Via MiXCR, TCRdb re-called the multiplex PCR reads, giving one row per CDR3 protein. The sample holds 400,000 or so distinct CDR3 sequences; 13% to 15% are singletons and the top ten take approximately 19%. This clonotype has a count of ten or more. The antigen remains undetermined. Patients having uncontrolled infection, another autoimmune disease, pregnancy or lactation were not included. V was pared by 0 bases and J by 0 bases, with 11 bases of the junction left unmatched. This CDR3 is 20 amino acids long. Germline V gene lookup returns CDR1 LNHNV and CDR2 YYDKDF (reference sequence). Study-level results: Within blood appeared most thyroid clonotypes that had expanded above 0.001.

Sequencing was performed on blood. The rearrangement uses TRBV15 and TRBJ2-3; 11 nucleotides agree with TRBD2. The source of this sequence is a woman aged 60 to 75 with Graves' ophthalmopathy. The CDR3: CATSRDPLAGGSFSTDTQYF. The CDR3 bases are TGTGCCACCAGCAGAGACCCGTTAGCGGGAGGGTCGTTTAGCACAGATACGCAGTATTTT. Combining the CDR3 with reference TRBV15 and TRBJ2-3 gives the whole variable domain DAMVIQNPRYQVTQFGKPVTLSCSQTLNHNVMYWYQQKSSQAPKLLFHYYDKDFNNEADTPDNFQSRRPNTSFCFLDIRSPGLGDTAMYLCATSRDPLAGGSFSTDTQYFGPGTRLTVL.